This entry describes one T cell receptor (beta chain). The data are from a study of blood T cells in healthy people across ages. For the second PCR, which ran for roughly 6 to 11 cycles, a sample-barcoded 5' primer and a J-beta primer mix were used. Every molecule of cDNA carried a tag from a template-switch adaptor with 12 random nucleotides. Sequencing recovered at least 3 million CDR3-containing paired-end reads from each sample. TCRdb processed the 5' RACE reads anew with MiXCR; each CDR3 protein has one entry. The sample gives 1.5 million to 2 million distinct CDR3 sequences, roughly 28% of which show up once; roughly 8% is in the top ten. CDR3 length: 11 residues. V was pared by 5 bases and J by 7 bases, with 11 bases between. The V gene's germline CDR1 is DFQATT and CDR2 SNEGSKA (reference sequence).

The sample taken for sequencing was blood. The chain links TRBV20-1 to TRBJ1-1; D is unresolved. This receptor was taken from a woman under 40 in good health. The chain's CDR3 is CSAPDAREAFF. The CDR3 DNA follows: TGCAGTGCTCCGGACGCTCGTGAAGCTTTCTTT.